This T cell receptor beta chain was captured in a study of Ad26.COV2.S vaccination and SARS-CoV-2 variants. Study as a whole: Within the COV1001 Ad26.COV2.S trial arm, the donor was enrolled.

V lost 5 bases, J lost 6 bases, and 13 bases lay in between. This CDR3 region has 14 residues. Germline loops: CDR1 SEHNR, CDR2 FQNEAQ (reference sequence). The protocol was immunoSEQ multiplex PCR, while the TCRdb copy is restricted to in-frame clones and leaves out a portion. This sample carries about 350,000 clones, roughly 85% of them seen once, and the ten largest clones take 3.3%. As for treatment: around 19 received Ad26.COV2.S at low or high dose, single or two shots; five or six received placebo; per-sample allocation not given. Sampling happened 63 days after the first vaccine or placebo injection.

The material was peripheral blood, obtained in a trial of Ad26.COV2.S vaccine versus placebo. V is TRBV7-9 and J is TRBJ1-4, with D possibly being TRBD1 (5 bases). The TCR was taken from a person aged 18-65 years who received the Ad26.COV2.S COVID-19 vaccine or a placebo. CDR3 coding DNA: TGTGCCAGCAGCCCCCGGGGGGGTTATGAAAAACTGTTTTTT. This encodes CASSPRGGYEKLFF.